The 18 T cell receptor beta chains reported below all come from one sample, sequenced in a study of control samples from healthy donors and cancer patients. Here immunoSEQ multiplex PCR was the method, and the copy in TCRdb shows in-frame clones only, minus some. The profile shows 69,000 or so clones, about 95% of them singletons. The specimen sequenced was blood. Source of these receptors: a woman in her twenties or thirties in good health.

The CDR3 bases are TGTGCCAGCAGGGGGCCAGGCGCTAACTATGGCTACACCTTC. This gives the protein CASRGPGANYGYTF. This chain joins TRBV28 and TRBJ1-2; weak D call: TRBD1 (5 bases). The CDR3 contains 14 residues. The V gene lost 6 bases and the J gene lost 0 bases, with 11 bases spanning the gap. From germline, CDR1 is MDHEN and CDR2 SYDVKM.

The chain carries TRBV20-1 and TRBJ1-1; D is ambiguous. The CDR3 consists of 11 residues. The V and J ends lost 5 bases and 8 bases respectively, with 12 bases between them. Germline loops: CDR1 DFQATT, CDR2 SNEGSKA (reference sequence). The CDR3: CSAPRVAEAFF. CDR3 nucleotide sequence: TGCAGTGCTCCACGGGTAGCGGAAGCTTTCTTT.

Written as DNA, the CDR3 is TGTGCCTGGAGTCCCGGGACAGGGGTTAGCACCGGGGAGCTGTTTTTT. This codes for CAWSPGTGVSTGELFF. The chain links TRBV30 to TRBJ2-2; TRBD1 matches 10 bases. The germline V gene encodes CDR1 GTSNPN and CDR2 SVGIG (reference sequence). This CDR3 is 16 amino acids long. The V and J ends lost 2 bases and 4 bases, in that order; junction bases with no gene match: 7.

A few counts support this clone. The chain joins TRBV6-2 or TRBV6-3 to TRBJ2-7, with a possible D match to TRBD2 (6 bases). V shed 0 bases and J shed 5 bases, with 17 bases lying between them. This CDR3 spans 16 amino acids. Germline CDR1 is MNHEY and CDR2 is SVGEGT. The CDR3 DNA reads as TGTGCCAGCAGTTACTCGACTAGTCGTGGTTCCCACGAGCAGTACTTC. Its protein product is CASSYSTSRGSHEQYF.

Only a few counts were recorded for this clone. Other DNA sequences within the sample encode an identical CDR3. The gene calls are TRBV6-5 and TRBJ1-6; 7 nucleotides align to TRBD1. The CDR3 sequence is 15 residues long. Germline CDR1 reads MNHEY; CDR2 reads SVGAGI. The junction had 12 bases not matched to a gene; V was cut back by 7 bases and J by 9 bases. In DNA form, the CDR3 reads TGTGCCAGCACCCTGAGGTACAGGGGCACTTCACCCCTCCACTTT. Translating gives CASTLRYRGTSPLHF.

This chain's CDR3 is CASSLRGADQETQYF. The CDR3 DNA sequence: TGTGCCAGCAGCTTGCGGGGGGCGGACCAAGAGACCCAGTACTTC. The V call is TRBV9, the J call TRBJ2-5; 8 positions agree with TRBD2. In germline, CDR1 is SGDLS, CDR2 YYNGEE. V trimming: 4 bases; J trimming: 0 bases; junction bases outside the gene matches: 5. The CDR3 sequence is 15 residues long.

V and J are TRBV27 and TRBJ2-1, with D uncertain. This CDR3 spans 16 amino acids. Germline loops: CDR1 MNHEY, CDR2 SMNVEV (reference sequence). The V gene lost 2 bases and the J gene lost 0 bases, with 11 bases spanning the gap. The CDR3 sequence is CASSLMGSSSYNEQFF. The CDR3 nucleotides read TGTGCCAGCAGTTTAATGGGGTCTAGCTCCTACAATGAGCAGTTCTTC.

The chain links TRBV7-8 to TRBJ1-1, with 8 bases aligning to TRBD1. CDR3 length: 14 residues. J gave up 1 base and V 3 bases, and 1 base lay outside the gene matches. From germline, CDR1 is SGHVS and CDR2 FQNEAQ. DNA of the CDR3: TGTGCCAGCAGCTTCGGACAGGGGAACACTGAAGCTTTCTTT. It translates to CASSFGQGNTEAFF.

J is TRBJ2-1 and V is TRBV9; 11 bases match TRBD2. CDR3 length: 16 amino acids. V was clipped by 0 bases and J by 11 bases; unmatched bases: 10. CDR1 and CDR2 from the germline V gene are SGDLS and YYNGEE. CDR3 DNA: TGTGCCAGCAGCGTAGGACGACTAGCGGGGACAACCAAGCAGTTCTTC. As protein: CASSVGRLAGTTKQFF.

The rearrangement uses TRBV12-3 or TRBV12-4 and TRBJ1-1; D may be TRBD1 (5 bases). The V gene lost 3 bases and the J gene lost 6 bases, with 11 bases spanning the gap. The CDR3 runs to 13 residues. The CDR3: CASSLGRDPEAFF. The CDR3 coding sequence is TGTGCCAGCAGTTTGGGCAGGGACCCTGAAGCTTTCTTT.

Only one count was recorded for this clone. This sequence joins TRBV5-5 and TRBJ1-4; D might be TRBD1 (5 bases). Germline V CDR1 and CDR2: SGHKS, YYEKEE (reference sequence). The CDR3 runs 16 residues. The V end was cut by 0 bases, the J end by 2 bases, with 11 bases between. The DNA of the CDR3 is TGTGCCAGCAGCTTGGGGGGACGGTTCACTAATGAAAAACTGTTTTTT. Encoded protein: CASSLGGRFTNEKLFF.

The chain has TRBV7-9 and TRBJ1-2; D possibly corresponds to TRBD1 (6 bases). CDR3 length: 14 amino acids. V lost 6 bases and J lost 4, with 15 bases in between. Germline V gene data show CDR1 as SEHNR and CDR2 as FQNEAQ (reference sequence). CDR3 sequence reads: CASSNDGGGYGYTF. CDR3 bases: TGTGCCAGCAGTAACGACGGGGGCGGCTATGGCTACACCTTC.

This clone was found once. V and J are TRBV7-8 and TRBJ1-6; 7 bases are a match to TRBD1. This CDR3 contains 15 residues. Trimming at V came to 2 bases and at J to 9 bases, leaving 7 bases not matched to a gene. From germline, CDR1 is SGHVS and CDR2 FQNEAQ. This CDR3 reads CASSLRDRDGSPLHF. CDR3 DNA sequence: TGTGCCAGCAGCTTAAGAGACAGGGACGGTTCACCCCTCCACTTT.

This chain connects TRBV30 to TRBJ2-2; a possible D gene is TRBD1 (6 bases). The CDR3 is 15 amino acids. The germline V gene has CDR1 GTSNPN and CDR2 SVGIG (reference sequence). V dropped 0 bases and J dropped 4 bases, with 12 bases sitting between them. Written as DNA, the CDR3 is TGTGCCTGGAGTGTTGTGCAGGGGTTCACCGGGGAGCTGTTTTTT. Protein sequence: CAWSVVQGFTGELFF.

The CDR3 region is CASSASMAASTDTQYF. The DNA for the CDR3 is TGTGCCAGCAGCGCAAGCATGGCGGCTAGCACAGATACGCAGTATTTT. The rearrangement uses TRBV3-1 (or the pseudogene TRBV3-2) and TRBJ2-3; no definite D call. This CDR3 comprises 16 residues. The germline CDR1 and CDR2 sequences are LGHDT and YNNKEL (reference sequence). Trimming took off 5 bases at V and 0 bases at J, with 15 bases between the two ends.

The rearrangement uses TRBV30 and TRBJ2-1; perhaps D is TRBD1 or TRBD2 (5 bases each). The CDR3 is 15 amino acids. Trimming stripped 4 bases from V and 4 bases from J, with 17 bases between. Germline CDR1 GTSNPN, CDR2 SVGIG (reference sequence). The CDR3 coding sequence is TGTGCCTGGACTTACGGGACGGGAAAATACAATGAGCAGTTCTTC. Its protein is CAWTYGTGKYNEQFF.

The CDR3 nucleotides are TGTGCCAGCAGTGAAAGGACAGATGTCTATGGCTACACCTTC. Protein sequence: CASSERTDVYGYTF. The chain employs TRBV6-1 and TRBJ1-2, with D possibly matching TRBD1 (6 bases). CDR1 is MNHNS, CDR2 SASEGT, per germline. The length of the CDR3 is 14 residues. Between the trimmed V and J ends, which lost 2 bases and 4 bases, there was a span of 11 bases.

The V gene is TRBV7-9, the J gene TRBJ1-4, with 9 positions matching TRBD1. J lost 7 bases, V lost 5 bases, and 5 bases had no gene match. CDR3 size: 14 residues. The germline V gene has CDR1 SEHNR and CDR2 FQNEAQ (reference sequence). The CDR3 is CASSGGQGLEKLFF. The CDR3 DNA follows: TGTGCCAGCAGCGGAGGACAGGGGCTTGAAAAACTGTTTTTT. Based on the CDR3 plus reference TRBV7-9 and TRBJ1-4, the full variable domain is DTGVSQNPRHKITKRGQNVTFRCDPISEHNRLYWYRQTLGQGPEFLTYFQNEAQLEKSRLLSDRFSAERPKGSFSTLEIQRTEQGDSAMYLCASSGGQGLEKLFFGSGTQLSVL.